The 16 T cell receptor beta chains in this list originate from one sample, sequenced in a study of control samples from healthy donors and cancer patients (dated by TCRdb to the early 2020s). Libraries were prepared through the immunoSEQ multiplex PCR assay. TCRdb took over this immuneACCESS table, retaining in-frame rearrangements with V and J assigned. Such tables are incomplete; in checked studies, under half of the missing clones stem from an unresolved V gene, and the remainder is unexplained. Across this sample there are approximately 80,000 clones, with about nine tenths seen only once. The ten largest clones take up around a sixth of the sample. The specimen sequenced was blood. All receptors come from a man between 25 and 39 years old in good health.

This clone appeared once. The J gene is TRBJ1-6, the V gene TRBV6-5, with 10 bases fitting TRBD1. V was pared by 6 bases and J by 6 bases, with 5 bases of the junction left unmatched. This CDR3 contains 15 residues. From germline, CDR1 is MNHEY and CDR2 SVGAGI. The DNA of the CDR3 is TGTGCCAGCAGCGCGCGGACAGGGGGTAATTCACCCCTCCACTTT. It encodes CASSARTGGNSPLHF.

V is TRBV7-2 and J is TRBJ2-5; a weak D match, TRBD2 (6 bases). Germline lookup yields CDR1 SGHTA and CDR2 FQGNSA. V shed 6 bases and J shed 3 bases, with 14 bases lying between them. This CDR3 region has 14 residues. CDR3 in amino acids: CASSPPGVKETQYF. CDR3 bases: TGTGCCAGCAGTCCGCCGGGAGTTAAAGAGACCCAGTACTTC. The full variable domain, rest sourced from reference TRBV7-2 and TRBJ2-5, is GAGVSQSPSNKVTEKGKDVELRCDPISGHTALYWYRQSLGQGLEFLIYFQGNSAPDKSGLPSDRFSAERTGGSVSTLTIQRTQQEDSAVYLCASSPPGVKETQYFGPGTRLLVL.

A word on this clone: The junction shows a germline mismatch at one end, possibly a read error. The chain recombines TRBV19 with TRBJ1-4, with 7 bases fitting TRBD1. The CDR3 extends over 14 amino acids. The germline V gene encodes CDR1 LNHDA and CDR2 SQIVND (reference sequence). CDR3 sequence: CASSIRAGGEKLFF. CDR3 nucleotide sequence: TGTGCCAGCAGTATTCGGGCAGGGGGAGAAAAACTGTTTTTT.

This chain connects TRBV14 to TRBJ2-5; D is possibly TRBD1 (6 bases). The germline CDR1 and CDR2 sequences are SGHDN and FVKESK. The germline V and J ends were trimmed by 1 base and 2 bases, with 11 bases remaining between them. The CDR3 has 15 amino acids. The CDR3 reads CASSQVYGQQETQYF. DNA for the CDR3: TGTGCCAGCAGCCAAGTCTATGGACAGCAAGAGACCCAGTACTTC. Looking up the rest from reference TRBV14 and TRBJ2-5 gives the full variable domain: EAGVTQFPSHSVIEKGQTVTLRCDPISGHDNLYWYRRVMGKEIKFLLHFVKESKQDESGMPNNRFLAERTGGTYSTLKVQPAELEDSGVYFCASSQVYGQQETQYFGPGTRLLVL.

The chain has TRBV7-9 and TRBJ2-5; D gene uncertain. Trimming pared 3 bases from V and 2 bases from J, leaving 13 bases between. There are 15 residues in the CDR3. CDR1 is SEHNR, CDR2 FQNEAQ, per germline (reference sequence). The CDR3 bases are TGTGCCAGCAGCTTTCAGGAAACAAAACAAGAGACCCAGTACTTC. Its protein is CASSFQETKQETQYF.

The rearrangement links TRBV5-4 to TRBJ2-5; D not certain. Trimming left V 4 bases short and J 3 bases short, with 10 bases between. The CDR3 totals 13 residues. The germline V gene encodes CDR1 SGHNT and CDR2 YYREEE (reference sequence). The chain's CDR3 is CASSPTREETQYF. CDR3 nucleotide sequence: TGTGCCAGCAGCCCAACTCGGGAAGAGACCCAGTACTTC.

The J gene is TRBJ2-7, the V gene TRBV5-1; 10 positions agree with TRBD1. This CDR3 has 14 residues. Germline V CDR1 and CDR2: SGHRS, YFSETQ. V lost 5 bases and J lost 4; bases outside the gene matches: 6. The CDR3 region is CASRAGTGEYEQYF. CDR3 sequence (DNA): TGCGCCAGCAGGGCCGGGACAGGGGAATACGAGCAGTACTTC.

The chain recombines TRBV28 with TRBJ2-4; 7 bases are a match to TRBD2. In germline, CDR1 is MDHEN, CDR2 SYDVKM. J was trimmed by 0 bases and V by 5 bases; bases with no gene match: 16. This CDR3 region has 19 residues. The CDR3 DNA sequence: TGTGCCAGCAGTACCCTCCAGGGAGGGAGGCGGGGAGCCAAAAACATTCAGTACTTC. Translation gives CASSTLQGGRRGAKNIQYF.

The J gene is TRBJ1-1, the V gene TRBV27; 9 nucleotides match TRBD1. The CDR3 runs to 14 residues. Germline CDR1 and CDR2: MNHEY and SMNVEV (reference sequence). V shed 5 bases and J 5 bases; nucleotides not matched to a gene: 6. The CDR3 protein is CASSGQGSGTEAFF. The DNA for the CDR3 is TGTGCCAGCAGTGGACAGGGGTCGGGAACTGAAGCTTTCTTT.

This clone was picked up one time. The chain links TRBV6-2 or TRBV6-3 to TRBJ2-7, with unresolved D. There are 17 residues in the CDR3. The germline V gene encodes CDR1 MNHEY and CDR2 SVGEGT. V lost 0 bases and J 4 bases, leaving 19 bases between the germline ends. The CDR3 is CASSYSIWFATIYEQYF. In nucleotides, the CDR3 is TGTGCCAGCAGTTACTCGATTTGGTTTGCCACAATTTACGAGCAGTACTTC.

The chain has TRBV4-2 and TRBJ1-1; D possibly corresponds to TRBD1 (5 bases). V gave up 4 bases and J gave up 1 base, with 10 bases separating them. The CDR3 is 14 residues long. Germline V CDR1 and CDR2: LGHNA, YNFKEQ. This CDR3 reads CASSRSDTNTEAFF. The DNA for the CDR3 is TGTGCCAGCAGCCGATCGGACACGAACACTGAAGCTTTCTTT.

The chain uses TRBV25-1 and TRBJ2-5, with TRBD1 matching 9 bases. CDR3 length: 16 residues. Germline V lookup: CDR1 MGHDK, CDR2 SYGVNS. Trimming cost V 3 bases and J 5 bases; bases outside gene matches: 10. The CDR3 loop is CASSDQGQGIRETQYF. CDR3 DNA: TGTGCCAGCAGTGACCAGGGACAGGGTATAAGGGAGACCCAGTACTTC. The full variable domain, rest sourced from reference TRBV25-1 and TRBJ2-5, is EADIYQTPRYLVIGTGKKITLECSQTMGHDKMYWYQQDPGMELHLIHYSYGVNSTEKGDLSSESTVSRIRTEHFPLTLESARPSHTSQYLCASSDQGQGIRETQYFGPGTRLLVL.

V usage is TRBV5-6 and J usage is TRBJ1-6; D not certain. Germline-derived CDR1 and CDR2 are SGHDT and YYEEEE. V lost 0 bases and J 9 bases, leaving 16 bases between the germline ends. The CDR3 has 16 residues. The CDR3 nucleotides read TGTGCCAGCAGCTTGGCCTACGGGGTCCCCGCTTCACCCCTCCACTTT. Its protein product is CASSLAYGVPASPLHF. The variable domain in full, completed from reference TRBV5-6 and TRBJ1-6, reads DAGVTQSPTHLIKTRGQQVTLRCSPKSGHDTVSWYQQALGQGPQFIFQYYEEEERQRGNFPDRFSGHQFPNYSSELNVNALLLGDSALYLCASSLAYGVPASPLHFGNGTRLTVT.

V gene TRBV27 combines with J gene TRBJ1-4, with D possibly being TRBD1 (6 bases). The V gene lost 6 bases and the J gene lost 8 bases, with 19 bases spanning the gap. The germline V gene encodes CDR1 MNHEY and CDR2 SMNVEV (reference sequence). This CDR3 region has 15 residues. This CDR3 is CASSLKRGGNEKLFF. CDR3 DNA: TGTGCCAGCAGCTTAAAGAGGGGGGGCAACGAAAAACTGTTTTTT.

The gene calls are TRBV7-9 and TRBJ2-5, with 9 bases that match TRBD1. Germline CDR1 reads SEHNR; CDR2 reads FQNEAQ (reference sequence). This CDR3 has 15 residues. V lost 1 base, J lost 2 bases, and 2 bases stayed unmatched. CDR3 in amino acids: CASSLGDRAQETQYF. The CDR3 DNA is TGTGCCAGCAGCTTAGGGGACAGGGCACAAGAGACCCAGTACTTC.

The chain recombines TRBV24-1 with TRBJ2-3, with D hard to call. Trimming took off 3 bases at V and 0 bases at J, with 6 bases between the two ends. The CDR3 runs 14 residues. Per germline, CDR1 KGHDR and CDR2 SFDVKD. CDR3 protein: CATSDQTSTDTQYF. CDR3 sequence (DNA): TGTGCCACCAGTGATCAGACTAGCACAGATACGCAGTATTTT.